These 20 T cell receptor beta chains were sequenced from one sample in a study of tumor-infiltrating lymphocytes in primary liver carcinoma. Extraction of RNA together with DNA used about 17-30 mg of unsorted bulk tissue. Researchers generated TCR beta cDNA from roughly 510 ng of total RNA, relying on a constant-region primer. It was through three nested multiplex PCR rounds of slightly modified ARM-PCR that TCR beta libraries arose. Forward primers for TRBV1-TRBV30 and a C-beta reverse primer served the first two PCR rounds, at around 9 cycles each. TCRdb used MiXCR to reprocess the multiplex PCR reads, holding one entry per CDR3 protein. The table shows fewer than 50,000 distinct CDR3 sequences, with around 75% occurring only once. Sequencing was carried out using tumor-adjacent normal liver tissue. The receptors shown here come from a woman aged 25-40 years with primary liver carcinoma and hepatitis B virus infection.

CDR3 amino acids: CASTLTPGLAGYTGELFF. The CDR3, as DNA: TGTGCCAGTACCCTGACTCCGGGACTAGCGGGATATACCGGGGAGCTGTTTTTT. This chain uses TRBV19 with TRBJ2-2, with TRBD2 matching over 13 bases. Germline CDR1 and CDR2: LNHDA and SQIVND (reference sequence). This CDR3 has 18 amino acids. V trimming: 7 bases; J trimming: 5 bases; junction bases outside the gene matches: 13.

With respect to this clonotype: Since the CDR3 does not end with the conserved phenylalanine or tryptophan, this likely comes from a read error. The chain couples TRBV4-3 to TRBJ2-1; D may be TRBD1 (5 bases). Germline assignment: CDR1 LGHNA and CDR2 YSLEER. V was cut by 0 bases and J by 3 bases, with 9 bases left in between. This CDR3 is built from 15 residues. As DNA, the CDR3 is TGCGCCAGCAGCCAAGACTGGGGCCGCTACAATGAGCAGTTCTCC. This encodes CASSQDWGRYNEQFS.

As for this clonotype: This may be a read error, as it is one base from a much larger clone. The genes are TRBV7-9 and TRBJ2-5; TRBD2 aligns across 8 bases. V was clipped by 11 bases and J by 1 base; unmatched bases: 15. The CDR3 sequence is 16 residues long. Germline V lookup: CDR1 SEHNR, CDR2 FQNEAQ (reference sequence). DNA of the CDR3: TGTGCCTGCACCTCCCAGCGGGAGTGGCCCCAAGAGACCCAGTACTTC. Its translation: CACTSQREWPQETQYF. The variable domain in full, completed from reference TRBV7-9 and TRBJ2-5, reads DTGVSQNPRHKITKRGQNVTFRCDPISEHNRLYWYRQTLGQGPEFLTYFQNEAQLEKSRLLSDRFSAERPKGSFSTLEIQRTEQGDSAMYLCACTSQREWPQETQYFGPGTRLLVL.

With respect to this clonotype: The final CDR3 position lacks the conserved phenylalanine or tryptophan, pointing to a likely read error. The chain combines TRBV5-5 with TRBJ2-7, with D possibly being TRBD2 (7 bases). This CDR3 region has 15 residues. Germline V gives CDR1 SGHKS, CDR2 YYEKEE (reference sequence). V lost 4 bases, J lost 9 bases, and 23 bases lay in between. The CDR3: CASSRREREGGGQYL. The CDR3 nucleotides read TGTGCCAGCAGCCGCCGGGAGCGGGAAGGGGGTGGGCAGTACTTG.

This clonotype was seen ten or more times. The chain employs TRBV5-4 and TRBJ1-2; 9 nucleotides match TRBD1. The CDR3 covers 14 residues. In germline, CDR1 is SGHNT, CDR2 YYREEE (reference sequence). V shed 0 bases, J shed 3 bases, and the junction held 0 bases outside the gene matches. DNA of the CDR3: TGTGCCAGCAGCTTGGGGACAGGGGACTATGGCTACACCTTC. Translating it yields CASSLGTGDYGYTF. Based on the CDR3 plus reference TRBV5-4 and TRBJ1-2, the full variable domain is ETGVTQSPTHLIKTRGQQVTLRCSSQSGHNTVSWYQQALGQGPQFIFQYYREEENGRGNFPPRFSGLQFPNYSSELNVNALELDDSALYLCASSLGTGDYGYTFGSGTRLTVV.

J is TRBJ2-7 and V is TRBV5-6; TRBD2 aligns across 10 bases. J was trimmed by 2 bases and V by 2 bases; bases with no gene match: 1. The germline V gene encodes CDR1 SGHDT and CDR2 YYEEEE. The CDR3 extends over 14 amino acids. In DNA form, the CDR3 reads TGTGCCAGCAGCTTAGCGGGGGGGCCCTACGAGCAGTACTTC. It is translated as CASSLAGGPYEQYF.

A word on this clonotype: The junction shows a germline mismatch at one end, possibly a read error. J is TRBJ1-5 and V is TRBV5-4, with no clear D. The germline V gene encodes CDR1 SGHNT and CDR2 YYREEE (reference sequence). The CDR3 extends over 16 amino acids. This CDR3 is CTSSFDGDTGNQPQHF. CDR3 coding DNA: TGTACCAGCAGCTTTGATGGGGATACGGGCAATCAGCCCCAGCATTTT.

Of note for this clonotype: No conserved phenylalanine or tryptophan ends this CDR3, so it is likely a read error. The chain employs TRBV11-3 and TRBJ2-1; tentative D call: TRBD2 (6 bases). V lost 5 bases and J 8 bases, leaving 16 bases between the germline ends. CDR1 and CDR2 from the germline V gene are SGHNT and YENEEA. The CDR3 consists of 14 residues. The CDR3 loop reads CASSGGLSGDEQFL. CDR3 nucleotide sequence: TGTGCCAGCAGCGGTGGACTGTCGGGGGATGAGCAGTTCCTC.

In the case of this clonotype: One end of the junction varies from germline; a read error may be responsible. This sequence joins TRBV6-6 and TRBJ2-5, with D perhaps assigned TRBD1 or TRBD2 (5 bases each). The V gene's germline CDR1 is MNHNY and CDR2 SVGAGI (reference sequence). The length of the CDR3 is 15 residues. The CDR3 here is CASSYSTGPQETPYF. The CDR3 region has the DNA TGTGCCAGCAGTTACTCGACGGGGCCCCAAGAGACCCCGTACTTC.

This clonotype occurred many times. The V call is TRBV28, the J call TRBJ1-2, with D unclear. The CDR3 has 11 amino acids. Per germline, CDR1 MDHEN and CDR2 SYDVKM. V was cut by 3 bases and J by 9 bases, with 8 bases left in between. In nucleotides, the CDR3 is TGTGCCAGCAGTTTCGAGTTGAGCTACACCTTC. The encoded protein is CASSFELSYTF.

This sequence joins TRBV11-1 and TRBJ2-5; D is possibly TRBD1 or TRBD2 (5 bases each). In germline, CDR1 is SGHAT, CDR2 FQDESV (reference sequence). CDR3 length: 14 residues. The ends were cut back, 10 bases at V and 7 bases at J, with 22 bases in the middle. The DNA of the CDR3 is TGTGCCATCAACTGGGCAGGGAGCACTGGGACCCAGTACTTC. Encoded protein: CAINWAGSTGTQYF.

Many counts were recorded for this clonotype. CDR3 in amino acids: CASRTPGPYNEQFF. CDR3 DNA: TGTGCCAGCAGAACCCCGGGACCATACAATGAGCAGTTCTTC. The genes are TRBV6-5 and TRBJ2-1; D possibly uses TRBD1 or TRBD2 (5 bases each). V was shortened by 6 bases and J by 4 bases, with 13 bases between the two germline ends. Germline-derived CDR1 and CDR2 are MNHEY and SVGAGI. The CDR3 extends over 14 amino acids.

Of note for this clonotype: This CDR3 is missing its conserved last phenylalanine or tryptophan, likely due to a read error. The DNA is omitted, as the CDR3 cannot be located on it reliably, and the CDR3 follows TCRdb's listing. The chain recombines TRBV5-6 with TRBJ2-5; the table's TRBD1 call for D was not verified on the DNA. The germline CDR1 and CDR2 sequences are SGHDT and YYEEEE. The CDR3 length equals 14 residues, ends included. The CDR3: CASSLGTGGETQYL.

Regarding this clonotype: It is unclear where the CDR3 begins or ends on the DNA, so no DNA is shown, and the CDR3 is as TCRdb lists it. This rearrangement joins TRBV20-1 to TRBJ2-1; the table calls TRBD2, which could not be checked here. Germline loops: CDR1 DFQATT, CDR2 SNEGSKA (reference sequence). The CDR3 is 14 residues long, ends included. The CDR3 sequence is CSARVAGGTNEQIF.

Points on this clonotype: An end of the junction differs from the germline gene, which may be a read error. Here the CDR3 reads CRGTGHLNTEVFF. For the CDR3, the DNA is TGCAGAGGGACGGGACACTTGAACACTGAAGTTTTCTTT. This chain uses TRBV29-1 with TRBJ1-1; TRBD1 is a possible D gene (6 bases). Per the germline V gene, CDR1 is SQVTM and CDR2 is ANQGSEA. This CDR3 has 13 residues. Based on the CDR3 plus reference TRBV29-1 and TRBJ1-1, the full variable domain is SAVISQKPSRDICQRGTSLTIQCQVDSQVTMMFWYRQQPGQSLTLIATANQGSEATYESGFVIDKFPISRPNLTFSTLTVSNMSPEDSSIYLCRGTGHLNTEVFFGQGTRLTVV.

On this clonotype itself: The junction departs from germline at one end; a sequencing error may be responsible. V is TRBV11-2 and J is TRBJ2-1, with 11 positions matching TRBD2. Germline lookup yields CDR1 SGHAT and CDR2 FQNNGV. This CDR3 spans 16 amino acids. CDR3 in DNA: TGTGCTAGCAGTACATCTCTAGCGGGAGGATACAATGTGCAGTTCTTC. This sequence encodes CASSTSLAGGYNVQFF.

V is TRBV6-2 or TRBV6-3 and J is TRBJ2-7; 8 nucleotides agree with TRBD2. This CDR3 is built from 15 residues. Germline CDR1 reads MNHEY; CDR2 reads SVGEGT. The trim removed 6 bases at V and 0 bases at J, leaving 7 bases unmatched. CDR3 protein: CASSREGSVSYEQYF. CDR3 sequence (DNA): TGTGCCAGCAGCCGGGAGGGCTCTGTCTCCTACGAGCAGTACTTC.

In its sample, this clonotype was seen once. A read error may account for a junction end that differs from germline. This sequence joins TRBV11-2 and TRBJ2-1; 11 nucleotides match TRBD2. Per germline, CDR1 SGHAT and CDR2 FQNNGV. This CDR3 is 15 amino acids long. This chain's CDR3 is CASNLGTSGYDEQFF. As DNA, the CDR3 is TGTGCCAGCAACCTTGGGACTAGCGGCTACGATGAGCAGTTCTTC.

The table lists this clonotype with a few counts. The chain recombines TRBV10-3 with TRBJ2-7; no reliable D call. The CDR3 length is 12 residues. Deletions cut 4 bases from V and 5 bases from J, with 9 bases between. The germline V gene encodes CDR1 ENHRY and CDR2 SYGVKD. CDR3 DNA: TGTGCCATCAGTGGGACGACGGACGAGCAGTACTTC. It yields the protein CAISGTTDEQYF.

Comments on this clonotype: Given the absence of the conserved phenylalanine or tryptophan at the CDR3 end, a read error is likely. The chain recombines TRBV6-5 with TRBJ2-3, with 7 bases fitting TRBD2. The CDR3 length is 14 residues. The germline V gene encodes CDR1 MNHEY and CDR2 SVGAGI. With V trimmed by 7 bases and J by 5 bases, 9 bases remained unmatched. CDR3 amino acids: CASNEAGTRDTQYS. The CDR3 nucleotides read TGTGCCAGCAATGAAGCGGGAACTCGAGATACGCAGTATTCT.